This TCR beta chain was captured by sequencing in a study of CD8 T cells in ankylosing spondylitis. Study findings and constraints: Ankylosing spondylitis blood appeared to be characterized by a TCR beta motif of several highly homologous variants. Clones linked to disease were reported to show significant enrichment in matched ankylosing spondylitis synovial fluid.

The authors made TCR beta libraries by quantitative 5'-RACE with molecular barcodes. TCRdb re-derived calls from the 5' RACE reads in MiXCR, one entry per CDR3 protein. The data hold about 450,000 distinct CDR3 sequences, with more than 25% observed a single time. The CDR3 loop spans 13 amino acids. V was pared by 6 bases and J by 2 bases, with 13 bases between. Germline V lookup: CDR1 DFQATT, CDR2 SNEGSKA (reference sequence). This clonotype showed up just a few times. Its specificity is unknown. The source is a male donor with ankylosing spondylitis. The sequencing sample was made of blood, either unsorted or a sorted T cell fraction (not recorded which). The rearrangement links TRBV20-1 to TRBJ1-1; D is undetermined. This chain's CDR3 is CSATTLLNTEAFF. The CDR3, as DNA: TGCAGTGCCACCACTCTCCTTAACACTGAAGCTTTCTTT.